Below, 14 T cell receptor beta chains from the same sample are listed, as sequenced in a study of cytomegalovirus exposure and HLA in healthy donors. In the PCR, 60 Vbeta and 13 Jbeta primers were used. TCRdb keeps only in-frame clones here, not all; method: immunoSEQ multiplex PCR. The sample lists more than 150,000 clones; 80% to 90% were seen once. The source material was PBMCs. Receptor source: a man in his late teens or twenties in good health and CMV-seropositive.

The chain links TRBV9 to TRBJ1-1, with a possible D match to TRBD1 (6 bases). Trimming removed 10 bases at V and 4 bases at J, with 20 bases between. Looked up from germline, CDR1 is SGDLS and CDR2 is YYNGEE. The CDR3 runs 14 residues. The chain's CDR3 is CASSGQGISTEAFF. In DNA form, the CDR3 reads TGTGCCTCCAGTGGGCAGGGGATTAGCACTGAAGCTTTCTTT.

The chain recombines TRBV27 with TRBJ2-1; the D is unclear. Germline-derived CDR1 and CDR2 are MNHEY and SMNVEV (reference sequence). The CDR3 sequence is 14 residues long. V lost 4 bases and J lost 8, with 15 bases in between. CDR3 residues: CASSSPHRSDEQFF. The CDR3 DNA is TGTGCCAGCAGTTCCCCGCACAGATCTGATGAGCAGTTCTTC.

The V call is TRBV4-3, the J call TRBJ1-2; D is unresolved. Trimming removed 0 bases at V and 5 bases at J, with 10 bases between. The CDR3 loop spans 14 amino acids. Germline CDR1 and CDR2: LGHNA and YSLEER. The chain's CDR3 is CASSQDLGEYGYTF. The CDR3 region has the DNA TGCGCCAGCAGCCAAGATCTCGGGGAATATGGCTACACCTTC.

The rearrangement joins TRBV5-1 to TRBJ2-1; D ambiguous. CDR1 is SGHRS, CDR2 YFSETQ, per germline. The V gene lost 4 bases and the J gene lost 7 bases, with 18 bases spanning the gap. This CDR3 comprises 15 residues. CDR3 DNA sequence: TGCGCCAGCAGCACCTCCGTGGGTTTACTAAATGAGCAGTTCTTC. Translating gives CASSTSVGLLNEQFF.

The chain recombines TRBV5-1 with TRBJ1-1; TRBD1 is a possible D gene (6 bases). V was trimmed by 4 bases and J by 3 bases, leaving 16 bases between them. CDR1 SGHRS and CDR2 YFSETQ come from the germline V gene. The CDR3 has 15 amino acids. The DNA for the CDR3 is TGCGCCAGCAGCCGGGGGGGGCCGAAGGACACTGAAGCTTTCTTT. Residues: CASSRGGPKDTEAFF.

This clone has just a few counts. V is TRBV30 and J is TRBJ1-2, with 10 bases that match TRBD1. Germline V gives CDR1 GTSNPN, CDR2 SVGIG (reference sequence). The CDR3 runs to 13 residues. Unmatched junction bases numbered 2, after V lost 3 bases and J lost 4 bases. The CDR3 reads CAWSRTGGYGYTF. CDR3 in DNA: TGTGCCTGGAGCCGGACAGGGGGCTATGGCTACACCTTC. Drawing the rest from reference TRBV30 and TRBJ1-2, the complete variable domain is SQTIHQWPATLVQPVGSPLSLECTVEGTSNPNLYWYRQAAGRGLQLLFYSVGIGQISSEVPQNLSASRPQDRQFILSSKKLLLSDSGFYLCAWSRTGGYGYTFGSGTRLTVV.

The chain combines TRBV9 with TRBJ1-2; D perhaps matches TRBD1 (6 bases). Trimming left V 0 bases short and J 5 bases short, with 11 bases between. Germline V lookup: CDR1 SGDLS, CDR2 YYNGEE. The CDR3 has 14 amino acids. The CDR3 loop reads CASSVEDSPYGYTF. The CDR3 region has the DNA TGTGCCAGCAGCGTAGAGGACAGTCCATATGGCTACACCTTC.

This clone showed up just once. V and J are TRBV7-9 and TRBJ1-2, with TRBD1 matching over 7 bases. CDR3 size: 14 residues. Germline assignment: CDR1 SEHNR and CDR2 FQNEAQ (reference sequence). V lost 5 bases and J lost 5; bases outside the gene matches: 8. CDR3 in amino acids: CASSPQTGLYGYTF. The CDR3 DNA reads TGTGCCAGCAGCCCGCAGACAGGGCTTTATGGCTACACCTTC.

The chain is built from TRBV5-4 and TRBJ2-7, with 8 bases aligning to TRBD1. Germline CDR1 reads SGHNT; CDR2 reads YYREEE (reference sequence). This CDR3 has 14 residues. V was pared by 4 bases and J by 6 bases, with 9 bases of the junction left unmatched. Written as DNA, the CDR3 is TGTGCCAGCAGCCCGAAGACAGGGGCCGGCGAGCAGTACTTC. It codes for CASSPKTGAGEQYF.

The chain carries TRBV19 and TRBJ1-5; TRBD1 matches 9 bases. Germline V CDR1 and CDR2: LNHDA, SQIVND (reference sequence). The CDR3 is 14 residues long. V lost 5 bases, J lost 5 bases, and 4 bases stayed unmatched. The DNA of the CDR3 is TGTGCCAGTAGTGAGGGACAGGGTGATCAGCCCCAGCATTTT. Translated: CASSEGQGDQPQHF. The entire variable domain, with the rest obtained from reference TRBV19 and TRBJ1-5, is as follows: DGGITQSPKYLFRKEGQNVTLSCEQNLNHDAMYWYRQDPGQGLRLIYYSQIVNDFQKGDIAEGYSVSREKKESFPLTVTSAQKNPTAFYLCASSEGQGDQPQHFGDGTRLSIL.

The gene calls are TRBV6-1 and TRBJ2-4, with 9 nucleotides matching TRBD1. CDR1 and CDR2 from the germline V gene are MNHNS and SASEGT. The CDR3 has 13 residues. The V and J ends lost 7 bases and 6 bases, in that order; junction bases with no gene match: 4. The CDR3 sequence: CASMGTGRNIQYF. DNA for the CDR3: TGTGCCAGCATGGGGACAGGGAGAAACATTCAGTACTTC.

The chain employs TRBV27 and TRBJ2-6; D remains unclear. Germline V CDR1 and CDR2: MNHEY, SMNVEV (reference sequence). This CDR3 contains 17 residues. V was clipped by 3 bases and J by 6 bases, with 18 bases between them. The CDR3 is CASSFRQVVAVANVLTF. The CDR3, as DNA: TGTGCCAGCAGTTTCAGGCAGGTCGTCGCCGTGGCCAACGTCCTGACTTTC.

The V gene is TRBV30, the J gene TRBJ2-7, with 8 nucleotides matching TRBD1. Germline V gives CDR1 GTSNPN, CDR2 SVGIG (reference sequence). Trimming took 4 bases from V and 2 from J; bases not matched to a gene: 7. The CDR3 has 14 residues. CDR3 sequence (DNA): TGTGCCTGGAAAACCGGGACAGGTCCCTACGAGCAGTACTTC. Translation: CAWKTGTGPYEQYF.

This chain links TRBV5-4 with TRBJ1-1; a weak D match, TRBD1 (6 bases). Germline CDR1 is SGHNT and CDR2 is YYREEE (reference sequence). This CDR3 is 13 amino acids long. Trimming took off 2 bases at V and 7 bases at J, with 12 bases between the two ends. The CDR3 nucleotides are TGTGCCAGCAGCTTCCGGGACATCAATGAAGCTTTCTTT. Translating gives CASSFRDINEAFF.